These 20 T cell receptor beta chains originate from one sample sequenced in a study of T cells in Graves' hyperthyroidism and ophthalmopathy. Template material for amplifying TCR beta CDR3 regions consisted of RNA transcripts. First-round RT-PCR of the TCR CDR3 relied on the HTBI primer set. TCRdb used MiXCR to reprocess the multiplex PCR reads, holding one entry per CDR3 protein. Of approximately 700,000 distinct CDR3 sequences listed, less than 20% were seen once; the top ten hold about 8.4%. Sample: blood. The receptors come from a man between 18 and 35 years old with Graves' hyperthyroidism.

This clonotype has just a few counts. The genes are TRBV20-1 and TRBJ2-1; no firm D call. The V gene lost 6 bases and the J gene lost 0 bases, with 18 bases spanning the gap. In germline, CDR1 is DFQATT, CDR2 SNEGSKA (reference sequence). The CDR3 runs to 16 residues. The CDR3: CSASENGWSSYNEQFF. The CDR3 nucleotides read TGCAGTGCCAGCGAAAATGGCTGGAGCTCCTACAATGAGCAGTTCTTC.

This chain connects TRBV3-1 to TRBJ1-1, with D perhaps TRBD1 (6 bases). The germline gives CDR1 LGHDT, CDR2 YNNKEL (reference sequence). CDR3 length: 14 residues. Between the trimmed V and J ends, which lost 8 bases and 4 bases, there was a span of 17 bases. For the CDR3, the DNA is TGTGCCAGCGCACCCGGGGCAGGGGTCACTGAAGCTTTCTTT. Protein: CASAPGAGVTEAFF. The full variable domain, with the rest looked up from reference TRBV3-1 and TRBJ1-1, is DTAVSQTPKYLVTQMGNDKSIKCEQNLGHDTMYWYKQDSKKFLKIMFSYNNKELIINETVPNRFSPKSPDKAHLNLHINSLELGDSAVYFCASAPGAGVTEAFFGQGTRLTVV.

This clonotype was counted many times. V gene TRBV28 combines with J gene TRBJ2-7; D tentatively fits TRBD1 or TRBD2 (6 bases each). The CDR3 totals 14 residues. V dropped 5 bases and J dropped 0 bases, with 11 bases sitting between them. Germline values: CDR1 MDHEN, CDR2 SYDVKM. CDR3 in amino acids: CASSARGLSYEQYF. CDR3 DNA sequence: TGTGCCAGCAGTGCCCGGGGGCTCTCCTACGAGCAGTACTTC.

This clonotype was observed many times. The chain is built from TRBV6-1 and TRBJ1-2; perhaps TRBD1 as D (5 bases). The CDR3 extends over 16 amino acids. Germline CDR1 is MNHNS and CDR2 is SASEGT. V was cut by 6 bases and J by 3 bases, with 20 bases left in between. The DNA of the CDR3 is TGTGCCAGCAGGCCCCGTAGGGGCGCAATCTACTATGGCTACACCTTC. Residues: CASRPRRGAIYYGYTF.

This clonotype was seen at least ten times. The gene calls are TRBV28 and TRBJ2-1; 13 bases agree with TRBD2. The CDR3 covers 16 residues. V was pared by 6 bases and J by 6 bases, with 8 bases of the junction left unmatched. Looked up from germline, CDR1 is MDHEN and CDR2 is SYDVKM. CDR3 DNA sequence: TGTGCCAGCAGCCCCGGACTAGCGGGAGACAGCAATGAGCAGTTCTTC. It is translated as CASSPGLAGDSNEQFF. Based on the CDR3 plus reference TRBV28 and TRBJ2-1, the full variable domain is DVKVTQSSRYLVKRTGEKVFLECVQDMDHENMFWYRQDPGLGLRLIYFSYDVKMKEKGDIPEGYSVSREKKERFSLILESASTNQTSMYLCASSPGLAGDSNEQFFGPGTRLTVL.

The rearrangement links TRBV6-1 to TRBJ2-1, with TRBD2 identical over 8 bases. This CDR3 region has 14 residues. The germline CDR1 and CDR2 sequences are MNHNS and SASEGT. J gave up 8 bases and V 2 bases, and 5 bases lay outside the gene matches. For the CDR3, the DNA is TGTGCCAGCAGTGAAAGCGGGGGAGCGGATGAGCAGTTCTTC. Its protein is CASSESGGADEQFF.

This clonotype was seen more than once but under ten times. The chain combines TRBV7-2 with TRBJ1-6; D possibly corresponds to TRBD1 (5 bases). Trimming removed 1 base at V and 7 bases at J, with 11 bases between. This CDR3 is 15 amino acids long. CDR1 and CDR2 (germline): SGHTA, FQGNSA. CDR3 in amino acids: CASSLGGSGNSPLHF. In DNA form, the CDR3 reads TGTGCCAGCAGCTTAGGGGGCTCCGGGAATTCACCCCTCCACTTT.

The CDR3 is CASSATSGRNTGELFF. For the CDR3, the DNA is TGTGCCAGCAGCGCGACTAGCGGGAGGAACACCGGGGAGCTGTTTTTT. The rearrangement links TRBV9 to TRBJ2-2; 12 bases map to TRBD2. V shed 3 bases and J 1 base; nucleotides not matched to a gene: 1. CDR3 length: 16 amino acids. Germline V gene sequence: CDR1 SGDLS, CDR2 YYNGEE. Complete variable domain (other parts from reference TRBV9 and TRBJ2-2): DSGVTQTPKHLITATGQRVTLRCSPRSGDLSVYWYQQSLDQGLQFLIQYYNGEERAKGNILERFSAQQFPDLHSELNLSSLELGDSALYFCASSATSGRNTGELFFGEGSRLTVL.

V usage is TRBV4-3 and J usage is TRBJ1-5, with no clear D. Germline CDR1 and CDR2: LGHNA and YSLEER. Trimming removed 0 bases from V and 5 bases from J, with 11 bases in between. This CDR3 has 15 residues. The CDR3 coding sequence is TGCGCCAGCAGCCAAGAGATGGTCAGAGATCAGCCCCAGCATTTT. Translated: CASSQEMVRDQPQHF.

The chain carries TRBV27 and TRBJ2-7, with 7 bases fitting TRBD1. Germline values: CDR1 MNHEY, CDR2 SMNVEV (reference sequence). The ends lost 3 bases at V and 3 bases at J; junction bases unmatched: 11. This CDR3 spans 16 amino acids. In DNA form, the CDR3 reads TGTGCCAGCAGTTTGGATACCGGGACAGCGAACTACGAGCAGTACTTC. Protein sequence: CASSLDTGTANYEQYF.

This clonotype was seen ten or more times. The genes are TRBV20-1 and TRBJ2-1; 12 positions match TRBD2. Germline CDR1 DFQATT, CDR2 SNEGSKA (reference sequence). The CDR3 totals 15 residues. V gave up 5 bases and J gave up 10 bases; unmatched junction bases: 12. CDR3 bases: TGCAGTGCTGCGACTAGCGGGAGCTACGGGGGAGAGCAGTTCTTC. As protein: CSAATSGSYGGEQFF.

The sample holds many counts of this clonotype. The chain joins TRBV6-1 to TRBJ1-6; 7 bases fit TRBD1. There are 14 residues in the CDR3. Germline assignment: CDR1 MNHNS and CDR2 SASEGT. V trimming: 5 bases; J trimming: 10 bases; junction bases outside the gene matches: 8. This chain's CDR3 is CASSMQGGESPLHF. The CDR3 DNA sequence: TGTGCCAGCAGTATGCAGGGGGGGGAATCACCCCTCCACTTT.

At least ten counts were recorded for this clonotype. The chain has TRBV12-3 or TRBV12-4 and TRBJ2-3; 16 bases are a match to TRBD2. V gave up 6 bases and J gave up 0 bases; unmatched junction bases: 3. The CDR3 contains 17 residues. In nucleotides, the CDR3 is TGTGCCAGCAGGGGACTAGCGGGAGGGTGGAGCACAGATACGCAGTATTTT. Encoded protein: CASRGLAGGWSTDTQYF.

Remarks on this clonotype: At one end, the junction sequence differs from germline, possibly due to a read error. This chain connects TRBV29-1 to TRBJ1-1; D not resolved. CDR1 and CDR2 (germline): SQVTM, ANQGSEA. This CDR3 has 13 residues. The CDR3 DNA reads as TGCAGCGTCTCCGGACGGATGAACACTAAAGCTTTCTTT. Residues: CSVSGRMNTKAFF.

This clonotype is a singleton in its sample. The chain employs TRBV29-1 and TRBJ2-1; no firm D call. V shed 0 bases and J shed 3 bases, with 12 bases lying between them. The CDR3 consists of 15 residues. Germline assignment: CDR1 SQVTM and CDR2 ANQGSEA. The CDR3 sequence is CSVEDRYGDYNEQFF. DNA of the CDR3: TGCAGCGTTGAAGATCGTTACGGCGACTACAATGAGCAGTTCTTC.

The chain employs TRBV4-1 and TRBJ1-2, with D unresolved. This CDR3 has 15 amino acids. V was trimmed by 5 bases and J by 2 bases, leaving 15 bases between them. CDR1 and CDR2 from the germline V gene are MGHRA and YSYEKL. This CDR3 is CASSSWTGRNYGYTF. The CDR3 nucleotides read TGCGCCAGCAGCTCCTGGACGGGAAGAAACTATGGCTACACCTTC.

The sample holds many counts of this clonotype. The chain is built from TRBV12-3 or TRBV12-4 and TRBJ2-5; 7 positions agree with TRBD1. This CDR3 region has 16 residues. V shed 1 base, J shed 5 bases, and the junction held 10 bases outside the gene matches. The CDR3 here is CASSLGARRGLETQYF. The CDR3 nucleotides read TGTGCCAGCAGTTTAGGCGCTCGCAGGGGGTTGGAGACCCAGTACTTC.

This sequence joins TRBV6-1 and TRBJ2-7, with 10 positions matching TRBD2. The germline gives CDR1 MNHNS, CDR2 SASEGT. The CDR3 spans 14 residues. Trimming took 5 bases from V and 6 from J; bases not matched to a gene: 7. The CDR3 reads CASSPLAGVREQYF. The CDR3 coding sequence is TGTGCCAGCAGTCCTCTAGCGGGAGTCCGCGAGCAGTACTTC.

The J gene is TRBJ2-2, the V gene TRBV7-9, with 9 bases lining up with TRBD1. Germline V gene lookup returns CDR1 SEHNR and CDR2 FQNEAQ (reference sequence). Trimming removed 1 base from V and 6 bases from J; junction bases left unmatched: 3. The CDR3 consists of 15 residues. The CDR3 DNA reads TGTGCCAGCAGCTTAGGGACAGGGGCATCCGGGGAGCTGTTTTTT. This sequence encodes CASSLGTGASGELFF. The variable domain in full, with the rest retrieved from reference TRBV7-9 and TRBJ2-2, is DTGVSQNPRHKITKRGQNVTFRCDPISEHNRLYWYRQTLGQGPEFLTYFQNEAQLEKSRLLSDRFSAERPKGSFSTLEIQRTEQGDSAMYLCASSLGTGASGELFFGEGSRLTVL.

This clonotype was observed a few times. The CDR3 DNA reads TGCGCCAGCACCCCCGGGACAGGGGGCGCTGGGGCCAACGTCCTGACTTTC. Translation: CASTPGTGGAGANVLTF. V gene TRBV5-1 combines with J gene TRBJ2-6; 12 bases fit TRBD1. V trimming: 6 bases; J trimming: 2 bases; junction bases outside the gene matches: 6. CDR1 is SGHRS and CDR2 is YFSETQ in the germline V gene. The CDR3 sequence is 17 residues long.